The clone carrying this TCR beta chain was seen more than once but under ten times. The repertoire was sequenced with immunoSEQ multiplex PCR; TCRdb's copy has only in-frame clones and lacks some. The sample lists some 150,000 clones, around four fifths seen once, with roughly 5.6% in the top ten. This sample is drawn from a study of blood T cell repertoires in COVID-19. Study context: Sites across the United States, Italy and Spain contributed samples from acute and convalescent COVID-19.

Everyone who took part was 18 to 89 years old, and they came from about two dozen US areas. The V end was cut by 8 bases, the J end by 9 bases, with 11 bases between. The CDR3 runs 11 residues. In germline, CDR1 is LGHDT, CDR2 YNNKEL (reference sequence). This rearrangement joins TRBV3-1 (or the pseudogene TRBV3-2) to TRBJ1-5, with D possibly being TRBD1 (6 bases). This TCR came from a woman in her fifties or sixties who had recovered from COVID-19. Sequenced material: PBMCs or T cells enriched from blood (not recorded which). CDR3 sequence reads: CASGTGWPQHF. For the CDR3, the DNA is TGTGCCAGCGGAACAGGGTGGCCCCAGCATTTT.